The sequence of this T cell receptor beta chain was determined in a study of T cell repertoires in cytomegalovirus infection. In the study overall: CMV infection and matching HLA type were both indicated by public TCR beta signatures.

The V gene end was trimmed by 10 bases and the J gene end by 5 bases; junction bases not matched to a gene: 9. The CDR3 sequence is 13 residues long. This clonotype has just a few counts. TCRdb re-derived calls from the reads in MiXCR, one entry per CDR3 protein. The repertoire holds some 350,000 distinct CDR3 sequences, 15% to 20% seen once, with approximately 10% in the top ten. Material: PBMCs. The chain recombines TRBV12-3 or TRBV12-4 with TRBJ2-5; 8 bases line up with TRBD1. This TCR came from a human donor in good health (CMV status not recorded). Some clones in this sample may be carry-over from other donors' samples. CDR3 region: CATRSTGVETQYF. For the CDR3, the DNA is TGTGCCACCCGATCGACAGGGGTGGAGACCCAGTACTTC.